This T cell receptor (beta chain) came from a study of CXCR3-negative and CXCR3-positive naive CD8 T cells. Study summary: Collectively, the libraries yielded approximately 140 million TRB reads in total, at about 1.5 +/- 0.3 million per library. Study findings and constraints: TCR interaction strength was inferred from TRB CDR3 physicochemistry, as CD5 matched across naive subsets. Greater hydrophobicity was found in TRB CDR3s of CXCR3-positive naive cells than of CXCR3-negative naive cells. Memory, not naive, CXCR3-negative and CXCR3-positive cells differed in TRBV-TRBJ usage.

Triplicate approximately 300,000-cell sorts were made of each CD8+ T cell subset. For this clonotype: Antigen specificity is unknown.

The TRB libraries of cDNA were built by UMI-labeled 5' RACE. TCRdb derives one entry per CDR3 protein from the 5' RACE reads, leaving out DNA. This sample contains more than 75,000 distinct CDR3 sequences. CDR3 length equals 14 residues. Germline CDR1 reads DFQATT; CDR2 reads SNEGSKA (reference sequence). This chain uses TRBV20-1 with TRBJ1-4; TCRdb picks TRBD1, but there is no DNA to check that call. The specimen sequenced was naive CXCR3+ CD8+ T cells from blood. Specified subset: CD45RO-CCR7+CD27+CD95- naive CD8+ T cells expressing CXCR3 (TNR3+). The clonotype originates from a human donor in good health. Some clones in this sample may be carry-over from other donors' samples. The CDR3: CSAPPGATNEKLFF.